A selection of T cell receptor beta chains follows, all from one sample in a study of cytotoxic CD8 clonotypes in ibrutinib-treated CLL. Profiling relied on immunoSEQ multiplex PCR, and the TCRdb table lists in-frame clones only, not all of them. The top ten hold around 5% of the sample, which has approximately 84,000 clones, around 83% seen once. The sample in question was PBMCs, obtained before ibrutinib treatment. The receptors were sampled from a human donor with chronic lymphocytic leukemia. Both conserved end residues are part of each CDR3. D genes are given only for firm matches. Where a row states a size, it is once, few, many or the class of an expanded clone; other rows omit it.

V gene	CDR3 length	clone size	D gene	J gene	CDR3 protein	CDR3 DNA
TRBV5-6	13	.	.	TRBJ1-3	CASSSGGRDTIYF	TGTGCCAGCAGCAGCGGGGGCCGGGACACCATATATTTT
TRBV9	15	.	.	TRBJ1-2	CASSEPRDGNYGYTF	TGTGCCAGCAGCGAGCCCCGGGACGGAAACTATGGCTACACCTTC
TRBV5-1	12	.	.	TRBJ2-1	CASSLSYNEQFF	TGCGCCAGCAGCTTATCATACAATGAGCAGTTCTTC
TRBV6-1	11	.	.	TRBJ2-3	CASSITDTQYF	TGTGCCAGCAGTATTACGGATACGCAGTATTTT
TRBV29-1	13	.	.	TRBJ2-3	CSVPGSFADTQYF	TGCAGCGTCCCTGGGTCATTTGCAGATACGCAGTATTTT
TRBV19	15	.	TRBD2	TRBJ2-1	CASALAAYSYNEQFF	TGTGCCAGTGCCCTAGCGGCTTACTCCTACAATGAGCAGTTCTTC
TRBV28	15	.	TRBD2	TRBJ2-5	CASTLSGRGQETQYF	TGTGCCAGCACCCTTAGCGGGAGGGGTCAAGAGACCCAGTACTTC
TRBV5-1	16	.	TRBD1	TRBJ2-3	CASSRGQGGLGDTQYF	TGCGCCAGCAGCAGAGGACAGGGGGGCCTTGGAGATACGCAGTATTTT
TRBV27	15	.	.	TRBJ1-4	CASSLGGIANEKLFF	TGTGCCAGCAGTTTGGGGGGCATAGCTAATGAAAAACTGTTTTTT
TRBV2	18	.	.	TRBJ2-3	CASSNGFFRDSGTDTQYF	TGTGCCAGCAGTAACGGTTTTTTTAGAGATTCCGGCACAGATACGCAGTATTTT
TRBV5-4	14	once	TRBD1	TRBJ2-5	CASSTTGGQETQYF	TGTGCCAGCAGCACGACAGGGGGCCAAGAGACCCAGTACTTC
TRBV18	13	.	.	TRBJ2-3	CASSPLGEDTQYF	TGTGCCAGCTCACCACTGGGGGAAGATACGCAGTATTTT
TRBV6-6	15	.	.	TRBJ2-7	CASSYSRVRDYEQYF	TGTGCCAGCAGTTATTCTCGGGTCAGAGACTACGAGCAGTACTTC
TRBV29-1	12	.	.	TRBJ2-2	CSAGPGTGELFF	TGCAGCGCCGGACCTGGCACCGGGGAGCTGTTTTTT
TRBV28	17	once	TRBD1	TRBJ2-4	CASSLLDRGRNGDIQYF	TGTGCCAGCAGTTTATTGGACAGGGGGCGCAATGGCGACATTCAGTACTTC
TRBV6-1	16	.	TRBD2	TRBJ2-5	CASSEVIAGGGETQYF	TGTGCCAGCAGTGAAGTCATAGCGGGAGGGGGTGAGACCCAGTACTTC
TRBV4-1	16	few	.	TRBJ1-5	CASSQRPGAGDQPQHF	TGCGCCAGCAGCCAGAGACCAGGGGCTGGGGATCAGCCCCAGCATTTT
TRBV10-3	13	.	.	TRBJ1-2	CAISQGGGDGYTF	TGTGCCATCAGCCAAGGGGGGGGCGATGGCTACACCTTC
TRBV11-2	17	.	TRBD2	TRBJ2-7	CASSLSPSGSVPYEQYF	TGTGCCAGCAGCTTATCCCCTAGCGGGAGCGTCCCCTACGAGCAGTACTTC
TRBV29-1	17	.	TRBD2	TRBJ2-1	CSGRLAGGPQVYNEQFF	TGCAGCGGGAGACTAGCGGGAGGGCCTCAGGTCTACAATGAGCAGTTCTTC
TRBV19	13	.	.	TRBJ1-1	CASSIVGGLIAFF	TGTGCCAGTAGTATAGTTGGAGGCTTGATAGCTTTCTTT
TRBV18	13	.	TRBD1	TRBJ2-7	CASGRDSYYEQYF	TGTGCCAGCGGACGGGACAGCTACTACGAGCAGTACTTC
TRBV4-1	14	once	.	TRBJ1-5	CASSQSLPPQPQHF	TGCGCCAGCAGCCAGTCATTGCCCCCACAGCCCCAGCATTTT
TRBV28	15	.	.	TRBJ2-2	CASSLQAGYTGELFF	TGTGCCAGCAGTTTACAGGCCGGATACACCGGGGAGCTGTTTTTT
TRBV19	15	.	.	TRBJ2-1	CASSKIAAFYNEQFF	TGTGCCAGTAGTAAAATAGCGGCCTTCTACAATGAGCAGTTCTTC
TRBV30	15	few	.	TRBJ1-3	CAWKAGLSSGNTIYF	TGTGCCTGGAAAGCGGGACTAAGCTCTGGAAACACCATATATTTT
TRBV19	15	few	.	TRBJ1-4	CASSPPTGQGEKLFF	TGTGCCAGTAGCCCACCAACAGGGCAGGGCGAAAAACTGTTTTTT
TRBV7-6	13	few	.	TRBJ1-1	CASSPTGITEAFF	TGTGCCAGCAGCCCAACAGGGATCACTGAAGCTTTCTTT
TRBV10-3	15	few	.	TRBJ2-7	CAISDLTEGIYEQYF	TGTGCCATCAGTGACCTGACGGAGGGGATCTACGAGCAGTACTTC
TRBV19	18	few	TRBD1	TRBJ1-4	CASSIDRVGTDNNEKLFF	TGTGCCAGTAGTATAGATCGGGTCGGGACAGATAATAATGAAAAACTGTTTTTT
TRBV14	18	.	TRBD2	TRBJ2-3	CASSQGVLAGGSSDTQYF	TGTGCCAGCAGCCAAGGGGTGCTAGCGGGAGGATCTTCAGATACGCAGTATTTT
TRBV4-1	15	once	TRBD1	TRBJ2-7	CASSQSWTGAYEQYF	TGCGCCAGCAGCCAGTCTTGGACAGGGGCCTACGAGCAGTACTTC
TRBV30	14	.	.	TRBJ2-3	CAWSVAGSPDTQYF	TGTGCCTGGAGTGTGGCAGGGTCCCCAGATACGCAGTATTTT
TRBV10-3	14	.	TRBD1	TRBJ1-2	CAAKGQGRIYGYTF	TGTGCCGCCAAGGGACAGGGAAGAATCTATGGCTACACCTTC
TRBV19	13	.	TRBD2	TRBJ2-7	CASSMGGAYEQYF	TGTGCCAGTAGTATGGGGGGGGCCTACGAGCAGTACTTC
TRBV19	17	.	TRBD2	TRBJ2-7	CASRKLAGGPPSDEQYF	TGTGCCAGTAGGAAACTAGCGGGAGGGCCTCCTAGCGACGAGCAGTACTTC
TRBV15	15	.	.	TRBJ2-6	CATFRPGSGANVLTF	TGTGCCACCTTCCGCCCGGGGTCCGGGGCCAACGTCCTGACTTTC
TRBV12-5	14	.	.	TRBJ2-5	CASGPSDNQETQYF	TGTGCTAGTGGTCCCTCGGACAACCAAGAGACCCAGTACTTC
TRBV5-5	16	.	TRBD2	TRBJ2-1	CASSLPGLALGNEQFF	TGTGCCAGCAGCTTGCCGGGACTAGCGTTGGGCAATGAGCAGTTCTTC
TRBV29-1	11	.	.	TRBJ1-1	CSVGVPTEAFF	TGCAGCGTTGGGGTACCCACTGAAGCTTTCTTT
TRBV6-1	13	.	.	TRBJ1-1	CASGWPSNTEAFF	TGTGCCAGTGGGTGGCCCTCGAACACTGAAGCTTTCTTT
TRBV19	14	.	TRBD1	TRBJ2-5	CASSRDRGHETQYF	TGTGCCAGTAGCCGGGACAGGGGTCACGAGACCCAGTACTTC